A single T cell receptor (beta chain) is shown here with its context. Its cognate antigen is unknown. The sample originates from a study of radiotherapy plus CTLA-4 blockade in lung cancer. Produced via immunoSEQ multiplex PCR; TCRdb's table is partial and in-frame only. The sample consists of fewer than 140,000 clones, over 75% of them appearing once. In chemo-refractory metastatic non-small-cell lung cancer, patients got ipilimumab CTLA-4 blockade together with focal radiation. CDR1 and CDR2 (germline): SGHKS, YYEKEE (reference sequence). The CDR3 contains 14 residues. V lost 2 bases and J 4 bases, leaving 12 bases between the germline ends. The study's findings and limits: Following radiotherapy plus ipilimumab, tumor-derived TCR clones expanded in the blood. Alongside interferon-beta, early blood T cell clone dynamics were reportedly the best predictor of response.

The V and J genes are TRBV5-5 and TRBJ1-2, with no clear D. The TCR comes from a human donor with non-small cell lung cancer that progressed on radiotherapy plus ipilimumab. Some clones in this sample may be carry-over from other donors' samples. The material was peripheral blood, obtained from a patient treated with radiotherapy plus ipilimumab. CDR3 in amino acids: CASSLGGQIYGYTF. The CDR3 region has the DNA TGTGCCAGCAGCTTAGGTGGGCAGATCTATGGCTACACCTTC.